The rows below give T cell receptor beta chains drawn from one sample of a study of response to subunit inactivated influenza vaccine. TCRdb redid the calling of the RT-PCR reads with MiXCR, one entry per CDR3 protein. This sample carries 500,000 to 600,000 distinct CDR3 sequences, 12% of them seen once, and the ten largest clones take roughly 10%. Source: PBMCs from blood, taken on the day of vaccination. Receptor source: a man between 45 and 60 years old who received an inactivated influenza vaccine. Both conserved end residues are part of each CDR3. A clone size is listed for some rows: how often the clone was seen (once, few, many), or a class if it is expanded.

clone_size: few; j_call: TRBJ2-7; v_call: TRBV30; cdr3_aa: CAWSTPSYEQYF
clone_size: NA; j_call: TRBJ1-2; v_call: TRBV20-1; cdr3_aa: CSARAPTGNYGYTF
clone_size: NA; j_call: TRBJ2-7; v_call: TRBV12-3/TRBV12-4; cdr3_aa: CASSLTSSPYEQYF
clone_size: many; j_call: TRBJ2-7; v_call: TRBV5-1; cdr3_aa: CASRSTGGPIYEQYF
clone_size: NA; j_call: TRBJ2-1; v_call: TRBV6-2/TRBV6-3; cdr3_aa: CASSFLGVLDNEQFF
clone_size: few; j_call: TRBJ2-7; v_call: TRBV27; cdr3_aa: CASRPGTTTLYEQYF
clone_size: few; j_call: TRBJ2-6; v_call: TRBV6-1; cdr3_aa: CASRSLGAGANVLTF
clone_size: NA; j_call: TRBJ2-1; v_call: TRBV6-2/TRBV6-3; cdr3_aa: CASSYPYIPGQPILTYNEQFF
clone_size: NA; j_call: TRBJ2-7; v_call: TRBV29-1; cdr3_aa: CSVRVHEQYF
clone_size: NA; j_call: TRBJ2-1; v_call: TRBV5-1; cdr3_aa: CASSLEGLAGVEQFF
clone_size: NA; j_call: TRBJ2-5; v_call: TRBV9; cdr3_aa: CASGGQGETQYF
clone_size: few; j_call: TRBJ2-1; v_call: TRBV7-2; cdr3_aa: CASRSVVQFF
clone_size: NA; j_call: TRBJ2-3; v_call: TRBV5-1; cdr3_aa: CASSFLSGQDTQYF